This entry lists 16 T cell receptor beta chains sequenced from one sample in a study of cytomegalovirus exposure and HLA in healthy donors. PCR involved 60 Vbeta and 13 Jbeta primers. TCRdb's copy holds only in-frame clones and misses some; the assay was immunoSEQ multiplex PCR. This table has tens of thousands of clones, roughly 79% appearing once. Sequencing input: PBMCs. These receptors were obtained from a male donor in good health and CMV-seronegative.

V is TRBV6-5 and J is TRBJ1-4; D call uncertain. CDR1 and CDR2 from the germline V gene are MNHEY and SVGAGI. This CDR3 contains 16 residues. V lost 0 bases to trimming and J lost 2 bases, with 10 bases between them. The CDR3 reads CASSYSPLETNEKLFF. The CDR3 DNA is TGTGCCAGCAGTTACTCCCCCTTGGAGACTAATGAAAAACTGTTTTTT.

The CDR3 DNA reads as TGTGCCAGCAGCTTATCGGGAGGGGTTGAAGCTTTCTTT. Its protein product is CASSLSGGVEAFF. The rearrangement links TRBV7-2 to TRBJ1-1, with D perhaps matching TRBD1 (5 bases). The CDR3 has 13 residues. The germline V and J ends were trimmed by 2 bases and 7 bases, with 11 bases remaining between them. Germline CDR1 reads SGHTA; CDR2 reads FQGNSA. Full variable domain (remainder filled in from reference TRBV7-2 and TRBJ1-1): GAGVSQSPSNKVTEKGKDVELRCDPISGHTALYWYRQSLGQGLEFLIYFQGNSAPDKSGLPSDRFSAERTGGSVSTLTIQRTQQEDSAVYLCASSLSGGVEAFFGQGTRLTVV.

The chain links TRBV4-3 to TRBJ1-1; perhaps TRBD1 as D (5 bases). The CDR3 is 15 amino acids. V was clipped by 0 bases and J by 1 base, with 9 bases between them. The germline gives CDR1 LGHNA, CDR2 YSLEER. CDR3 nucleotides: TGCGCCAGCAGCCAAGATCGAACAGGGAACACTGAAGCTTTCTTT. Its translation: CASSQDRTGNTEAFF.

The sample holds one count of this clone. At one boundary the junction diverges from the germline segment, which might be a read error. This chain links TRBV7-9 with TRBJ2-7, with 9 nucleotides matching TRBD2. This CDR3 contains 14 residues. CDR1 and CDR2 (germline): SEHNR, FQNEAQ (reference sequence). CDR3 sequence reads: CASSLAGVLYEQYF. CDR3 coding DNA: TGTGCCAGCAGTTTAGCGGGAGTCCTGTACGAGCAGTACTTC.

The J gene is TRBJ2-7, the V gene TRBV11-2; D perhaps matches TRBD2 (5 bases). CDR1 and CDR2 from the germline V gene are SGHAT and FQNNGV. Trimming shortened V by 4 bases and J by 3 bases, and 10 bases separated the two germline ends. The CDR3 sequence is 13 residues long. CDR3 nucleotide sequence: TGTGCCAGCAGCTCCGGGGTTAGCTACGAGCAGTACTTC. Translation: CASSSGVSYEQYF.

As to this clone: Since no conserved phenylalanine or tryptophan closes the CDR3, a read error is the likely cause. Because the CDR3's place on the DNA is in doubt, the DNA is left out and the CDR3 is given as listed by TCRdb. The V gene is TRBV2, the J gene TRBJ1-2; TRBD1, the table's D call, was not compared with the DNA. The length of the CDR3 is 10 amino acids, counting both ends. Germline-derived CDR1 and CDR2 are SNHLY and FYNNEI. CDR3: CASSGTAWSL.

This chain uses TRBV28 with TRBJ2-7; 9 bases are a match to TRBD1. CDR3 length: 15 amino acids. The V and J ends lost 7 bases and 4 bases, in that order; junction bases with no gene match: 11. CDR1 is MDHEN, CDR2 SYDVKM, per germline. CDR3 nucleotide sequence: TGTGCCAGCAACAAAGGCACAGGGGGCAGTTACGAGCAGTACTTC. This translates into CASNKGTGGSYEQYF.

The chain has TRBV21-1 and TRBJ2-6; the DNA was not used to check the table's D call, TRBD1. TRBV21-1 is an annotated pseudogene. The CDR3 loop spans 18 amino acids. The CDR3 coding sequence is TGTGCCAGCAGCCACAAGGACAGGGGAAGGTATGGGGCCAACGTCCTGACTTTC. Encoded protein: CASSHKDRGRYGANVLTF.

The chain recombines TRBV6-1 with TRBJ1-5, with unresolved D. Deletions cut 5 bases from V and 7 bases from J, with 12 bases between. The CDR3 is 13 residues long. Germline assignment: CDR1 MNHNS and CDR2 SASEGT. CDR3 amino acids: CASSRGVVQPQHF. In DNA form, the CDR3 reads TGTGCCAGCAGTCGCGGGGTAGTACAGCCCCAGCATTTT.

J is TRBJ1-4 and V is TRBV6-5; 7 bases fit TRBD1. The CDR3 length is 13 residues. V was clipped by 6 bases and J by 10 bases; unmatched bases: 8. From germline, CDR1 is MNHEY and CDR2 SVGAGI. This CDR3 is CASSPPDRAKLFF. The CDR3 DNA is TGTGCCAGCAGCCCCCCTGACAGGGCAAAACTGTTTTTT.

The J gene is TRBJ2-2, the V gene TRBV19; D not certain. CDR3 length equals 11 residues. Germline V gene sequence: CDR1 LNHDA, CDR2 SQIVND (reference sequence). V shed 3 bases and J shed 7 bases, with 3 bases lying between them. CDR3 DNA: TGTGCCAGTAGTATGTACGGGGAGCTGTTTTTT. Protein: CASSMYGELFF.

The rearrangement uses TRBV5-5 and TRBJ2-1, with 7 nucleotides matching TRBD2. CDR3 length: 13 residues. After removal of 1 base from V and 7 bases from J, the junction contained 2 bases not matched to a gene. The germline CDR1 and CDR2 sequences are SGHKS and YYEKEE (reference sequence). Here the CDR3 DNA reads TGTGCCAGCAGCTTGTGGGAGGGTAATGAGCAGTTCTTC. The encoded protein is CASSLWEGNEQFF.

V gene TRBV5-1 combines with J gene TRBJ1-2, with D unclear. Trimming removed 0 bases at V and 5 bases at J, with 17 bases between. Germline values: CDR1 SGHRS, CDR2 YFSETQ. The CDR3 extends over 16 amino acids. The CDR3 protein is CASSLGKGTRGYGYTF. CDR3 coding DNA: TGCGCCAGCAGCTTGGGAAAAGGAACCAGAGGTTATGGCTACACCTTC.

CDR3 amino acids: CASSYHGSNTEAFF. In nucleotides, the CDR3 is TGTGCCAGCAGTTATCACGGTTCGAACACTGAAGCTTTCTTT. V and J are TRBV6-5 and TRBJ1-1; D unresolved. The CDR3 covers 14 residues. Trimming took 3 bases from V and 1 from J, leaving 9 bases between them. Germline values: CDR1 MNHEY, CDR2 SVGAGI.

This chain uses TRBV7-6 with TRBJ1-6; perhaps TRBD1 as D (6 bases). The CDR3 has 16 amino acids. Trimming shortened V by 5 bases and J by 6 bases, and 17 bases separated the two germline ends. Germline V gene sequence: CDR1 SGHVS, CDR2 FNYEAQ. In DNA form, the CDR3 reads TGTGCCAGCAGCAAGACCGCCCCCAGGGGTAATTCACCCCTCCACTTT. Amino acid sequence: CASSKTAPRGNSPLHF.

This clone was picked up a small number of times. The chain uses TRBV2 and TRBJ1-6, with 8 bases lining up with TRBD1. From germline, CDR1 is SNHLY and CDR2 FYNNEI. The CDR3 contains 16 residues. V shed 5 bases and J 8 bases; nucleotides not matched to a gene: 11. CDR3 in amino acids: CASSTPGGARDSPLHF. CDR3 sequence (DNA): TGTGCCAGCAGTACTCCAGGGGGCGCGAGGGATTCACCCCTCCACTTT. Looking up the rest from reference TRBV2 and TRBJ1-6 gives the full variable domain: EPEVTQTPSHQVTQMGQEVILRCVPISNHLYFYWYRQILGQKVEFLVSFYNNEISEKSEIFDDQFSVERPDGSNFTLKIRSTKLEDSAMYFCASSTPGGARDSPLHFGNGTRLTVT.